A selection of T cell receptor beta chains follows, all from one sample in a study of T-cell reconstitution after alpha-beta-depleted transplantation in children. One entry per CDR3 protein results from TCRdb running MiXCR on the PCR reads. The profile covers approximately 150,000 distinct CDR3 sequences, with about 9% appearing a single time and 15% to 20% taken by the ten largest. The sample here was PBMCs, mostly from graft donor cells, taken 180 days after TCRalphabeta/CD19-depleted stem cell transplant. The receptors stem from a female patient between 2 and 10 years old who had a stem cell transplant for congenital amegakaryocytic thrombocytopenia, so the T cells may come from the graft donor. Both conserved end residues are part of each CDR3. A D gene is named only where the DNA matches it firmly. Only part of the rows carry a size: once, few, many, or a class if the clone is expanded.

V,D,size,J,CDR3,DNA
TRBV7-3,TRBD2,many,TRBJ2-2,CASSLRTSGSTGELFF,TGTGCCAGCAGCCTTCGGACTAGCGGGAGCACCGGGGAGCTGTTTTTT
TRBV3-1,NA,many,TRBJ2-2,CASSSNTGELFF,TGTGCCAGCAGCTCAAACACCGGGGAGCTGTTTTTT
TRBV7-2,NA,many,TRBJ2-3,CASSLEGGSLRDTQYF,TGTGCCAGCAGCTTAGAGGGGGGGTCCCTTCGCGATACGCAGTATTTT
TRBV3-1,NA,many,TRBJ2-1,CASSPFWGTSSYNEQFF,TGTGCCAGCAGCCCTTTTTGGGGCACCAGCTCCTACAATGAGCAGTTCTTC
TRBV3-1,TRBD1,many,TRBJ2-6,CASSQGWTGFSSGANVLTF,TGTGCCAGCAGCCAAGGCTGGACAGGTTTTAGCTCTGGGGCCAACGTCCTGACTTTC
TRBV7-2,TRBD2,NA,TRBJ2-7,CASSLVAGGSYEQYF,TGTGCCAGCAGCTTAGTGGCGGGAGGATCTTACGAGCAGTACTTC
TRBV20-1,TRBD2,few,TRBJ2-7,CSVNPGLAGGQYF,TGCAGTGTTAATCCGGGACTAGCGGGAGGACAGTACTTC
TRBV6-5,TRBD2,NA,TRBJ2-1,CASSSSPSGLAGDNEQFF,TGTGCCAGCAGTTCTAGCCCATCGGGACTAGCGGGAGACAATGAGCAGTTCTTC
TRBV14,TRBD2,many,TRBJ2-7,CASSQGLAGGPDYEQYF,TGTGCCAGCAGCCAAGGGCTAGCGGGAGGGCCGGATTACGAGCAGTACTTC
TRBV12-3/TRBV12-4,NA,many,TRBJ2-5,CASSLWGIVGETQYF,TGTGCCAGCAGTTTATGGGGTATTGTTGGAGAGACCCAGTACTTC
TRBV10-2,TRBD2,few,TRBJ2-3,CASSEPGLAGTDTQYF,TGCGCCAGCAGTGAGCCGGGACTAGCGGGGACAGATACGCAGTATTTT
TRBV29-1,NA,many,TRBJ2-5,CSVEDLSVGGETQYF,TGCAGCGTTGAAGATCTATCAGTGGGGGGAGAGACCCAGTACTTC
TRBV20-1,NA,many,TRBJ2-7,CSARDPPGLGVTQYF,TGCAGTGCTAGAGATCCACCCGGACTGGGGGTCACGCAGTACTTC
TRBV29-1,TRBD1,many,TRBJ2-5,CSVEEPGGSETQYF,TGCAGCGTTGAAGAACCAGGGGGCTCGGAGACCCAGTACTTC
TRBV5-1,NA,many,TRBJ2-1,CASSEGVTYNEQFF,TGCGCCAGCAGCGAAGGGGTTACCTACAATGAGCAGTTCTTC
TRBV11-1,TRBD2,NA,TRBJ2-1,CASRLPVGSGSGYNEQFF,TGTGCCAGCAGGTTGCCAGTTGGTAGCGGGAGTGGGTACAATGAGCAGTTCTTC
TRBV4-2,NA,many,TRBJ2-3,CASSQDVAVLQYF,TGTGCCAGCAGCCAAGATGTAGCGGTTCTGCAGTATTTT
TRBV7-8,NA,NA,TRBJ2-3,CASSFQGISDTQYF,TGTGCCAGCAGCTTTCAGGGCATATCAGATACGCAGTATTTT
TRBV6-1,NA,many,TRBJ2-7,CASRSNYEQYF,TGTGCCAGCAGGTCGAATTACGAGCAGTACTTC
TRBV29-1,NA,many,TRBJ2-5,CSVGPVRGTYQETQYF,TGCAGCGTTGGTCCTGTGCGGGGGACATACCAAGAGACCCAGTACTTC
TRBV7-2,NA,NA,TRBJ2-4,CASSLYRDSHIQYF,TGTGCCAGCAGCTTATATAGGGACTCGCACATTCAGTACTTC
TRBV18,NA,few,TRBJ2-7,CASSSAGTHLYEQYF,TGTGCCAGCTCATCGGCCGGGACACATCTCTACGAGCAGTACTTC
TRBV5-1,NA,many,TRBJ2-2,CASSLGHSNTGELFF,TGCGCCAGCAGCTTGGGCCACTCGAACACCGGGGAGCTGTTTTTT
TRBV13,NA,many,TRBJ1-1,CASSIRLFMNTEAFF,TGTGCCAGCAGCATCCGACTGTTCATGAACACTGAAGCTTTCTTT
TRBV28,TRBD2,few,TRBJ2-7,CASSGGGSRGYEQYF,TGTGCCAGCAGTGGGGGGGGGTCTCGAGGCTACGAGCAGTACTTC
TRBV7-9,NA,many,TRBJ1-1,CASSLETGTEAFF,TGTGCCAGCAGCTTAGAAACAGGCACTGAAGCTTTCTTT
TRBV6-5,NA,many,TRBJ2-5,CASSKQETQYF,TGTGCCAGCAGCAAACAAGAGACCCAGTACTTC
TRBV7-8,NA,NA,TRBJ2-2,CASSKYQAGELFF,TGTGCCAGCAGCAAGTACCAGGCCGGGGAGCTGTTTTTT
TRBV20-1,NA,many,TRBJ1-4,CSARDPREANEKLFF,TGCAGTGCTAGAGACCCCAGGGAGGCTAATGAAAAACTGTTTTTT
TRBV3-1,NA,NA,TRBJ2-5,CASSKPGETQYF,TGTGCCAGCAGCAAACCTGGAGAGACCCAGTACTTC
TRBV12-3/TRBV12-4,NA,many,TRBJ2-7,CASKASYEQYF,TGTGCCAGCAAAGCATCCTACGAGCAGTACTTC
TRBV20-1,TRBD2,NA,TRBJ2-2,CSAQREGTGELFF,TGCAGTGCTCAGCGGGAGGGGACCGGGGAGCTGTTTTTT
TRBV4-2,TRBD1,few,TRBJ1-2,CASSQEIQLTGGPYGYTF,TGTGCCAGCAGCCAAGAAATACAGTTAACAGGGGGCCCCTATGGCTACACCTTC
TRBV7-3,TRBD2,many,TRBJ2-1,CASSLTSGAYNEQFF,TGTGCCAGCAGCCTCACTAGCGGGGCCTACAATGAGCAGTTCTTC
TRBV7-3,NA,few,TRBJ1-1,CASSLMGRGNTEAFF,TGTGCCAGCAGCTTAATGGGGAGGGGGAACACTGAAGCTTTCTTT
TRBV7-2,TRBD2,many,TRBJ2-7,CASSKLAGIYEQYF,TGTGCCAGCAGCAAATTAGCGGGGATCTACGAGCAGTACTTC
TRBV5-4,NA,NA,TRBJ2-6,CASSLFRGATGANVLTF,TGTGCCAGCAGCTTGTTTCGGGGGGCGACTGGGGCCAACGTCCTGACTTTC
TRBV29-1,TRBD1,NA,TRBJ2-5,CSARFGPGQDQETQYF,TGCAGCGCCCGGTTTGGACCGGGACAGGACCAAGAGACCCAGTACTTC
TRBV12-3/TRBV12-4,TRBD1,few,TRBJ2-3,CASSTDRSSDTQYF,TGTGCCAGCAGCACGGACAGGAGCTCAGATACGCAGTATTTT
TRBV7-2,NA,many,TRBJ2-5,CASSLEPTLGETQYF,TGTGCCAGCAGCTTAGAACCTACACTTGGGGAGACCCAGTACTTC
TRBV20-1,TRBD2,many,TRBJ2-1,CSARPPLAGADNEQFF,TGCAGTGCTAGGCCGCCTCTAGCGGGAGCAGACAATGAGCAGTTCTTC
TRBV20-1,TRBD2,many,TRBJ2-7,CSASPGLAVYEQYF,TGCAGTGCTAGCCCCGGACTAGCGGTCTACGAGCAGTACTTC
TRBV20-1,NA,many,TRBJ2-1,CSASKGIYNEQFF,TGCAGTGCTAGTAAGGGTATTTACAATGAGCAGTTCTTC
TRBV5-1,TRBD2,many,TRBJ2-3,CASSLDSGGRTDTQYF,TGCGCCAGCAGCTTGGATAGCGGGGGGCGCACAGATACGCAGTATTTT
TRBV10-3,TRBD2,many,TRBJ2-1,CAISDPRASGRANEQFF,TGTGCCATCAGTGACCCCAGAGCTAGCGGGAGGGCAAATGAGCAGTTCTTC
TRBV5-1,NA,many,TRBJ1-5,CASSLAAGNQPQHF,TGCGCCAGCAGCTTGGCCGCCGGTAATCAGCCCCAGCATTTT
TRBV3-1,TRBD2,NA,TRBJ2-1,CASSTRDYSNEQFF,TGTGCCAGCAGCACCCGGGACTACAGCAATGAGCAGTTCTTC
TRBV12-3/TRBV12-4,TRBD2,many,TRBJ2-1,CASSLGTTQFF,TGTGCCAGCAGTTTGGGGACTACGCAGTTCTTC
TRBV20-1,TRBD1,many,TRBJ1-5,CSARWDRDNQPQHF,TGCAGTGCTCGCTGGGACAGGGACAATCAGCCCCAGCATTTT
TRBV10-3,TRBD2,few,TRBJ2-5,CASSSGEQETQYF,TGTGCCAGCTCCAGCGGGGAGCAAGAGACCCAGTACTTC
TRBV2,NA,many,TRBJ2-3,CASTDTDTQYF,TGTGCCAGCACAGATACAGATACGCAGTATTTT
TRBV20-1,NA,NA,TRBJ1-6,CSARGSGPLHF,TGCAGTGCTAGGGGGTCCGGACCCCTCCACTTT
TRBV11-2,NA,few,TRBJ2-6,CASSLTGSGANVLTF,TGTGCCAGCAGCCTAACAGGGTCCGGGGCCAACGTCCTGACTTTC
TRBV4-1,NA,NA,TRBJ2-2,CASSQGLRGTGELFF,TGCGCCAGCAGCCAAGGGCTTCGGGGTACCGGGGAGCTGTTTTTT
TRBV10-3,NA,many,TRBJ2-7,CAIRAGWTYEQYF,TGTGCCATCAGGGCAGGGTGGACCTACGAGCAGTACTTC
TRBV10-3,NA,many,TRBJ2-5,CAIGKGRGQETQYF,TGTGCCATCGGGAAGGGGAGGGGGCAAGAGACCCAGTACTTC
TRBV4-2,NA,medium-sized,TRBJ2-1,CASSQGAGYNEQFF,TGTGCCAGCAGCCAAGGGGCGGGATACAATGAGCAGTTCTTC